The table lists the clone carrying this T cell receptor (beta chain) with a few counts. What it binds is not known. The sample belongs to a study of post-analysis software for immune sequencing data. Study-level results: Relative to controls, patients with multiple sclerosis showed significantly lower normalized Chao1 diversity. There were five or six TRBV segments more frequent in patients than controls, and TRBV5-6, TRBV5-1 and TRBV20-1 were among them.

The CDR3 loop spans 13 amino acids. The V and J ends lost 6 bases and 3 bases respectively, with 11 bases between them. Sequencing libraries made from TCR beta cDNA carried unique molecular identifiers. When roughly 1 to 10 million T cells were used, they gave approximately 530,000 cDNA molecules. TCRdb fed the PCR reads into MiXCR, producing one record per CDR3 protein. This sample has roughly 620,000 distinct CDR3 sequences, with about 44% found just once. J is TRBJ1-2 and V is TRBV12-3 or TRBV12-4, with D possibly TRBD1 on 5 matching bases. This clonotype was obtained from a girl aged 10-17 years with multiple sclerosis. The sequenced sample was blood. Here the CDR3 reads CASRPDTHYGYTF. For the CDR3, the DNA is TGTGCCAGCAGACCGGACACTCACTATGGCTACACCTTC.